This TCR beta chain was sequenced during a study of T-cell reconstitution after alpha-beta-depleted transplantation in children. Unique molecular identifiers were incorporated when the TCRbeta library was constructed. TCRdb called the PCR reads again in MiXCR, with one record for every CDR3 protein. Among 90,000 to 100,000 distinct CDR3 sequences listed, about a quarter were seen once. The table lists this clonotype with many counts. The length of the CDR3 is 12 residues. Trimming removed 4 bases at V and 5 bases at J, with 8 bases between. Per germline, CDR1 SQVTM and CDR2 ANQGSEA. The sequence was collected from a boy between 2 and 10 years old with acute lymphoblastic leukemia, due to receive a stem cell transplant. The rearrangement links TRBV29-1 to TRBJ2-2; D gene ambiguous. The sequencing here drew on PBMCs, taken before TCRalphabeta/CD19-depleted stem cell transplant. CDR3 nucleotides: TGCAGCGTTGTTAGCTGGACCGGGGAGCTGTTTTTT. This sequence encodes CSVVSWTGELFF.